Below, one TCR beta chain is given with its context. The CDR3 has 13 residues. The germline V gene has CDR1 SGHTA and CDR2 FQGTGA. The V and J ends lost 5 bases and 4 bases respectively, with 11 bases between them. RNA transcripts provided the source from which TCR beta CDR3 regions were amplified. First-round RT-PCR targeting the TCR CDR3 was performed with the HTBI primer set. TCRdb itself ran the multiplex PCR reads through MiXCR, one entry per CDR3 protein. In the table there are about 700,000 distinct CDR3 sequences, over 40% of which are singletons. The sample originates from a study of T cells in Graves' hyperthyroidism and ophthalmopathy.

Sequencing was performed on peripheral blood or thyroid tissue (not recorded which). The sequence came from an adult man with Graves' disease, either hyperthyroidism or ophthalmopathy (not recorded which). The J gene is TRBJ1-2, the V gene TRBV7-3, with D maybe TRBD1 (5 bases). In DNA, the CDR3 is TGTGCCAGCAGCACCGGGACTACCTATGGCTACACCTTC. This encodes CASSTGTTYGYTF.